This entry lists 21 T cell receptor beta chains sequenced from one sample in a study of T cell responses to AZD1222 COVID-19 vaccine. Generated by immunoSEQ multiplex PCR, the TCRdb table keeps only in-frame clones and is missing some. The sample carries more than 65,000 clones, roughly nine tenths recorded once. The sequencing used peripheral blood, collected on day 0 of AZD1222 vaccination. Source of these receptors: an adult in good health.

The chain employs TRBV7-9 and TRBJ2-7; either TRBD1 or TRBD2 may fit D (5 bases each). The CDR3 extends over 15 amino acids. Trimming pared 5 bases from V and 0 bases from J, leaving 14 bases between. Germline V gene data show CDR1 as SEHNR and CDR2 as FQNEAQ (reference sequence). CDR3 sequence reads: CASSRVGESSYEQYF. The CDR3 DNA reads TGTGCCAGCAGCCGAGTGGGGGAGAGCTCCTACGAGCAGTACTTC.

The chain links TRBV14 to TRBJ2-7; D uncertain. Germline V gene data show CDR1 as SGHDN and CDR2 as FVKESK. V was clipped by 1 base and J by 1 base, with 8 bases between them. CDR3 size: 14 residues. CDR3 DNA sequence: TGTGCCAGCAGCCAAGGACAAACTTCCTACGAGCAGTACTTC. It codes for CASSQGQTSYEQYF. Combining the CDR3 with reference TRBV14 and TRBJ2-7 gives the whole variable domain EAGVTQFPSHSVIEKGQTVTLRCDPISGHDNLYWYRRVMGKEIKFLLHFVKESKQDESGMPNNRFLAERTGGTYSTLKVQPAELEDSGVYFCASSQGQTSYEQYFGPGTRLTVT.

The rearrangement uses TRBV2 and TRBJ1-5, with TRBD1 matching over 7 bases. The CDR3 totals 14 residues. V lost 4 bases, J lost 1 base, and 1 base stayed unmatched. Germline V lookup: CDR1 SNHLY, CDR2 FYNNEI. CDR3 DNA: TGTGCCAGCAGTGCGGGACAGAGCAATCAGCCCCAGCATTTT. This translates into CASSAGQSNQPQHF.

V is TRBV28 and J is TRBJ1-5, with no clear D. Germline V gene sequence: CDR1 MDHEN, CDR2 SYDVKM. V gave up 3 bases and J gave up 1 base, with 7 bases separating them. CDR3 length: 14 amino acids. The CDR3 sequence is CASSLLGSNQPQHF. The CDR3 DNA reads TGTGCCAGCAGTTTGTTGGGGAGCAATCAGCCCCAGCATTTT.

The genes are TRBV9 and TRBJ2-1, with a tentative D call TRBD1 (5 bases). The CDR3 contains 15 residues. The germline V gene encodes CDR1 SGDLS and CDR2 YYNGEE. V lost 4 bases and J lost 8, with 19 bases in between. The CDR3 DNA sequence: TGTGCCAGCAGCCCAACCCGAAGACTGACAGATGAGCAGTTCTTC. This codes for CASSPTRRLTDEQFF.

The gene calls are TRBV6-5 and TRBJ2-1; TRBD1 matches 7 bases. Germline CDR1 reads MNHEY; CDR2 reads SVGAGI. This CDR3 is built from 14 residues. The trim removed 4 bases at V and 4 bases at J, leaving 4 bases unmatched. CDR3 protein: CASSSRDSYNEQFF. For the CDR3, the DNA is TGTGCCAGCAGTTCCCGGGACAGTTACAATGAGCAGTTCTTC.

The V call is TRBV6-5, the J call TRBJ2-1; the D gene could be TRBD1 or TRBD2 (5 bases each). CDR3 length: 11 residues. CDR1 MNHEY and CDR2 SVGAGI come from the germline V gene. Deletions cut 6 bases from V and 8 bases from J, with 8 bases between. CDR3 protein: CASSPGHEQFF. The CDR3 region has the DNA TGTGCCAGCAGCCCGGGACATGAGCAGTTCTTC.

This clone turned up a few times. The V gene is TRBV7-2, the J gene TRBJ1-6, with 7 nucleotides matching TRBD1. The V gene end was trimmed by 1 base and the J gene end by 2 bases; junction bases not matched to a gene: 2. Germline V lookup: CDR1 SGHTA, CDR2 FQGNSA. The CDR3 has 16 amino acids. The CDR3 sequence: CASSLGGTAYNSPLHF. DNA for the CDR3: TGTGCCAGCAGCTTAGGGGGGACAGCCTATAATTCACCCCTCCACTTT.

The chain recombines TRBV5-1 with TRBJ2-7; D tentatively reads TRBD1 or TRBD2 (6 bases each). Germline CDR1 is SGHRS and CDR2 is YFSETQ. The CDR3 is 15 amino acids. V lost 1 base to trimming and J lost 3 bases, with 14 bases between them. The CDR3 DNA is TGCGCCAGCAGCTTGTACTCGGGGGCAAACTACGAGCAGTACTTC. It is translated as CASSLYSGANYEQYF.

V usage is TRBV28 and J usage is TRBJ2-7; 8 nucleotides line up with TRBD1. Germline CDR1 and CDR2: MDHEN and SYDVKM. The length of the CDR3 is 13 residues. V lost 6 bases to trimming and J lost 4 bases; unmatched junction nucleotides: 5. CDR3 loop: CASRGDRRYEQYF. The CDR3 nucleotides are TGTGCCAGCAGGGGGGACAGGCGATACGAGCAGTACTTC.

CDR3 nucleotides: TGTGCCAGCAGCTTAGCAGGACTAGCGGGTGAAGAGCAGTACTTC. This gives the protein CASSLAGLAGEEQYF. The chain combines TRBV7-8 with TRBJ2-7; 11 nucleotides match TRBD2. The CDR3 totals 15 residues. J gave up 7 bases and V 0 bases, and 5 bases lay outside the gene matches. Germline CDR1 reads SGHVS; CDR2 reads FQNEAQ.

The rearrangement uses TRBV5-6 and TRBJ2-2; 9 bases line up with TRBD1. Germline CDR1 is SGHDT and CDR2 is YYEEEE. V trimming: 4 bases; J trimming: 6 bases; junction bases outside the gene matches: 7. The CDR3 length is 15 residues. CDR3: CASSRRDRVSGELFF. CDR3 coding DNA: TGTGCCAGCAGCAGACGGGACAGGGTCTCCGGGGAGCTGTTTTTT.

The chain combines TRBV18 with TRBJ1-1; D call uncertain. Per germline, CDR1 KGHSH and CDR2 LQKENI. This CDR3 comprises 13 residues. With 2 bases removed from V and 0 bases from J, the gap between germline ends came to 4 bases. The CDR3 sequence: CASSPAVNTEAFF. The CDR3 DNA reads as TGTGCCAGCTCACCAGCGGTGAACACTGAAGCTTTCTTT.

This clone was seen only once. The J gene is TRBJ2-3, the V gene TRBV5-1, with a weak D call TRBD1 (5 bases). This CDR3 is 13 amino acids long. Germline CDR1 and CDR2: SGHRS and YFSETQ. V shed 7 bases and J shed 6 bases, with 15 bases lying between them. CDR3 sequence: CASRTRTSDTQYF. CDR3 sequence (DNA): TGCGCCAGCCGGACAAGGACGAGTGATACGCAGTATTTT.

This rearrangement joins TRBV5-1 to TRBJ2-1, with D hard to call. Trimming shortened V by 2 bases and J by 6 bases, and 3 bases separated the two germline ends. The CDR3 has 11 residues. The V gene's germline CDR1 is SGHRS and CDR2 YFSETQ. The CDR3 sequence is CASSLSNEQFF. The CDR3 DNA sequence: TGCGCCAGCAGCTTATCCAATGAGCAGTTCTTC.

The chain has TRBV29-1 and TRBJ2-5; D is possibly TRBD2 (7 bases). The CDR3 is 15 amino acids. Germline assignment: CDR1 SQVTM and CDR2 ANQGSEA. V lost 2 bases, J lost 5 bases, and 18 bases lay in between. This chain's CDR3 is CSVEFLGGGRETQYF. The CDR3 DNA reads TGCAGCGTTGAATTTTTGGGGGGGGGCCGTGAGACCCAGTACTTC.

In DNA, the CDR3 is TGTGCCAGTTCTCCGAGCTTGGAGACCCAGTACTTC. Translated, it gives CASSPSLETQYF. The chain recombines TRBV18 with TRBJ2-5, with no clear D. The ends were cut back, 9 bases at V and 5 bases at J, with 13 bases in the middle. The CDR3 is 12 amino acids. The V gene's germline CDR1 is KGHSH and CDR2 LQKENI.

The V gene is TRBV18, the J gene TRBJ2-7; 13 positions match TRBD2. Losses at the gene ends were 1 base for V and 5 bases for J; bases not matched to a gene: 11. The germline V gene has CDR1 KGHSH and CDR2 LQKENI. The CDR3 is 18 residues long. CDR3 region: CASSPQMGLAGSSHEQYF. CDR3 nucleotides: TGTGCCAGCTCACCACAGATGGGACTAGCGGGGTCGAGCCACGAGCAGTACTTC.

The genes are TRBV11-2 and TRBJ2-7; D gene ambiguous. Looked up from germline, CDR1 is SGHAT and CDR2 is FQNNGV. The V gene lost 0 bases and the J gene lost 1 base, with 7 bases spanning the gap. The length of the CDR3 is 14 residues. Here the CDR3 reads CASSLDGSSYEQYF. As DNA, the CDR3 is TGTGCCAGCAGCTTAGATGGGTCTTCCTACGAGCAGTACTTC.

The chain carries TRBV2 and TRBJ2-7, with 7 bases identical to TRBD1. The germline gives CDR1 SNHLY, CDR2 FYNNEI. The CDR3 consists of 14 residues. V shed 8 bases and J 5 bases; nucleotides not matched to a gene: 12. CDR3 nucleotides: TGTGCCAGCGGGTTTGAGGGGGCGCAAAACGAGCAGTACTTC. Translated, it gives CASGFEGAQNEQYF.

The chain links TRBV5-1 to TRBJ2-1; D may match TRBD1 or TRBD2 (5 bases each). V lost 8 bases, J lost 1 base, and 13 bases lay in between. CDR1 is SGHRS and CDR2 is YFSETQ in the germline V gene. The CDR3 sequence is 14 residues long. DNA of the CDR3: TGCGCCAGGACGGGGCTCCATTCCTACAATGAGCAGTTCTTC. Protein: CARTGLHSYNEQFF.